This entry lists 16 T cell receptor beta chains sequenced from one sample in a study of blood T cell repertoires in COVID-19. Measured with immunoSEQ multiplex PCR; TCRdb has only the in-frame clones, and not every one. The sample lists 150,000 to 250,000 clones; roughly four fifths were seen once. The specimen sequenced was PBMCs or T cells enriched from blood (not recorded which). Receptor source: a middle-aged man who had recovered from COVID-19.

The rearrangement uses TRBV7-2 and TRBJ2-5, with a tentative D call TRBD1 (6 bases). Trimming removed 5 bases at V and 2 bases at J, with 15 bases between. CDR1 is SGHTA, CDR2 FQGNSA, per germline. The CDR3 runs 15 residues. DNA of the CDR3: TGTGCCAGCAGCCCCCGGGACACCCTGCAAGAGACCCAGTACTTC. Translating it yields CASSPRDTLQETQYF.

V and J are TRBV7-9 and TRBJ2-3; D perhaps matches TRBD1 (6 bases). The CDR3 contains 17 residues. V was trimmed by 2 bases and J by 5 bases, leaving 20 bases between them. Looked up from germline, CDR1 is SEHNR and CDR2 is FQNEAQ (reference sequence). The CDR3 nucleotides read TGTGCCAGCAGCTTAAGGGTGATCGACAGAGGGGGAGATACGCAGTATTTT. Its translation is CASSLRVIDRGGDTQYF.

The sample holds one count of this clone. The chain carries TRBV9 and TRBJ2-2, with unresolved D. The V gene's germline CDR1 is SGDLS and CDR2 YYNGEE. There are 15 residues in the CDR3. With 0 bases removed from V and 0 bases from J, the gap between germline ends came to 6 bases. The CDR3 DNA reads as TGTGCCAGCAGCGTAGCTAGTACGAACACCGGGGAGCTGTTTTTT. It is translated as CASSVASTNTGELFF.

Only one count was recorded for this clone. CDR3: CASSFSGSNSPLHF. The CDR3 region has the DNA TGTGCCAGCAGCTTCTCGGGGAGCAATTCACCCCTCCACTTT. V usage is TRBV7-3 and J usage is TRBJ1-6; no clear D gene. Germline V gene lookup returns CDR1 SGHTA and CDR2 FQGTGA. V was pared by 3 bases and J by 7 bases, with 10 bases between. The CDR3 covers 14 residues. The entire variable domain, with the rest obtained from reference TRBV7-3 and TRBJ1-6, is as follows: GAGVSQTPSNKVTEKGKYVELRCDPISGHTALYWYRQSLGQGPEFLIYFQGTGAADDSGLPNDRFFAVRPEGSVSTLKIQRTERGDSAVYLCASSFSGSNSPLHFGNGTRLTVT.

The genes are TRBV15 and TRBJ2-5; maybe TRBD2 (5 bases). Per the germline V gene, CDR1 is LNHNV and CDR2 is YYDKDF (reference sequence). The CDR3 is made up of 16 amino acids. V dropped 1 base and J dropped 2 bases, with 14 bases sitting between them. CDR3 loop: CATSRGELAIQETQYF. DNA of the CDR3: TGTGCCACCAGCAGAGGGGAGCTGGCGATTCAAGAGACCCAGTACTTC.

V and J are TRBV27 and TRBJ1-6, with 9 bases aligning to TRBD1. V dropped 1 base and J dropped 10; count of bases not matched to a gene: 5. This CDR3 spans 15 amino acids. The germline V gene encodes CDR1 MNHEY and CDR2 SMNVEV (reference sequence). The CDR3 region has the DNA TGTGCCAGCAGTTTATTTGGACAGGGGTCCTCACCCCTCCACTTT. This translates into CASSLFGQGSSPLHF.

The chain's CDR3 is CASSFLDRRSTEAFF. CDR3 sequence (DNA): TGTGCCAGCAGTTTCTTGGACAGGCGAAGCACTGAAGCTTTCTTT. The chain uses TRBV27 and TRBJ1-1; 7 bases are shared with TRBD1. J gave up 4 bases and V 3 bases, and 8 bases lay outside the gene matches. The CDR3 has 15 residues. Germline lookup yields CDR1 MNHEY and CDR2 SMNVEV (reference sequence).

The chain is built from TRBV5-1 and TRBJ1-1, with a tentative D call TRBD1 (5 bases). With 3 bases removed from V and 6 bases from J, the gap between germline ends came to 12 bases. CDR1 is SGHRS and CDR2 is YFSETQ in the germline V gene. The CDR3 contains 13 residues. Here the CDR3 reads CASSWQGGAEAFF. CDR3 DNA sequence: TGCGCCAGCAGCTGGCAGGGCGGTGCTGAAGCTTTCTTT.

V is TRBV3-1 (or the pseudogene TRBV3-2) and J is TRBJ1-5, with TRBD1 as a possible D gene (5 bases). Germline loops: CDR1 LGHDT, CDR2 YNNKEL (reference sequence). The CDR3 has 13 amino acids. The V end was cut by 5 bases, the J end by 5 bases, with 10 bases between. CDR3 sequence: CASSGGGHQPQHF. As DNA, the CDR3 is TGTGCCAGCAGCGGGGGGGGACATCAGCCCCAGCATTTT.

The DNA for the CDR3 is TGTGCCAGCAGTGAAGTAAGCCGGGATCAGCCCCAGCATTTT. Its translation: CASSEVSRDQPQHF. The chain employs TRBV6-1 and TRBJ1-5; D remains unclear. The CDR3 has 14 amino acids. Germline loops: CDR1 MNHNS, CDR2 SASEGT. Trimming left V 1 base short and J 5 bases short, with 9 bases between.

The chain is built from TRBV7-2 and TRBJ1-1, with unresolved D. The V gene lost 0 bases and the J gene lost 3 bases, with 11 bases spanning the gap. CDR1 and CDR2 (germline): SGHTA, FQGNSA. The CDR3 has 15 amino acids. The CDR3 DNA follows: TGTGCCAGCAGCTTAGCTTTTAGACGGGACACTGAAGCTTTCTTT. Its translation is CASSLAFRRDTEAFF.

V gene TRBV12-3 or TRBV12-4 combines with J gene TRBJ2-3; TRBD1 aligns across 8 bases. There are 13 residues in the CDR3. V trimming: 5 bases; J trimming: 6 bases; junction bases outside the gene matches: 4. The CDR3 sequence: CASSLDREDTQYF. In DNA, the CDR3 is TGTGCCAGCAGTCTGGACAGGGAGGATACGCAGTATTTT.

The chain carries TRBV18 and TRBJ2-3, with 9 positions matching TRBD1. The CDR3 extends over 18 amino acids. The V gene's germline CDR1 is KGHSH and CDR2 LQKENI. V was clipped by 8 bases and J by 4 bases; unmatched bases: 19. Written as DNA, the CDR3 is TGTGCCAGCCCGGAAGTCTATGCCGGGACAGGGAACTCAGATACGCAGTATTTT. Protein product: CASPEVYAGTGNSDTQYF.

J is TRBJ2-2 and V is TRBV18, with a possible D match to TRBD2 (5 bases). V was pared by 5 bases and J by 6 bases, with 10 bases between. Germline CDR1 reads KGHSH; CDR2 reads LQKENI. The CDR3 length is 13 residues. The CDR3 spells CASSNSGAGELFF. CDR3 in DNA: TGTGCCAGCTCAAACTCCGGGGCCGGGGAGCTGTTTTTT.

The chain carries TRBV24-1 and TRBJ2-1; 10 nucleotides line up with TRBD2. CDR3 size: 16 residues. Germline lookup yields CDR1 KGHDR and CDR2 SFDVKD. The V gene end was trimmed by 5 bases and the J gene end by 7 bases; junction bases not matched to a gene: 10. The CDR3 sequence is CATSGATGLALNEQFF. As DNA, the CDR3 is TGTGCCACCAGTGGGGCCACGGGACTAGCGTTGAATGAGCAGTTCTTC.

This sequence joins TRBV6-6 and TRBJ2-7; D unclear. The CDR3 runs 11 residues. The V end was cut by 8 bases, the J end by 5 bases, with 10 bases between. CDR1 and CDR2 (germline): MNHNY, SVGAGI (reference sequence). CDR3 in DNA: TGTGCCAGCGTGTTCCGGGACGAGCAGTACTTC. Amino acid sequence: CASVFRDEQYF.